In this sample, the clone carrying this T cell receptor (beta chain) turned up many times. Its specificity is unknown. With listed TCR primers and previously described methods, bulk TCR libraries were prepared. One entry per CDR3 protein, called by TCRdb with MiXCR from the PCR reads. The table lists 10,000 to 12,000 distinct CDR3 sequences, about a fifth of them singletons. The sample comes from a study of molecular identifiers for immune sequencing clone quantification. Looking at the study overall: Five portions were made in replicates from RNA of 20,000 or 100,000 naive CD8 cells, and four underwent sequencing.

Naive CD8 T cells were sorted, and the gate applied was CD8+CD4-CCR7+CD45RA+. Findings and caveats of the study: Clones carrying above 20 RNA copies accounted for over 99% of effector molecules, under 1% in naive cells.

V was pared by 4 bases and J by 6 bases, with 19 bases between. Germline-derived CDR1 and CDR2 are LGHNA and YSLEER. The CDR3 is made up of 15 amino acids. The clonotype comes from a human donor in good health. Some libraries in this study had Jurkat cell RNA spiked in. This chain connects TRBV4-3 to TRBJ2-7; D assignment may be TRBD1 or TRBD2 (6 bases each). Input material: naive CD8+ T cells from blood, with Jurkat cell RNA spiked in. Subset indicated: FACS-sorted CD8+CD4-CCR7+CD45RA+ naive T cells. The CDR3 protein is CASSRGGPGLSEQYF. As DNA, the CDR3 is TGCGCCAGCAGCCGTGGGGGGCCTGGGCTTAGCGAGCAGTACTTC.